This entry lists 13 T cell receptor beta chains sequenced from one sample in a study of blood T cells in healthy people across ages. Sample-barcoded 5' priming and a J-beta primer mix drove a second PCR of about 6 to 12 cycles. Using its own MiXCR run on the 5' RACE reads, TCRdb lists one record per CDR3 protein. The sample includes more than 1,400,000 distinct CDR3 sequences, 40% to 50% seen only once; the top ten take approximately 7.9%. Sequencing was performed on blood. These receptors all come from a woman in her late teens or twenties in good health.

The V call is TRBV5-1, the J call TRBJ2-1; no firm D call. V was pared by 2 bases and J by 0 bases, with 12 bases between. Per germline, CDR1 SGHRS and CDR2 YFSETQ. There are 16 residues in the CDR3. The CDR3 reads CASSLIPQSSYNEQFF. CDR3 DNA: TGCGCCAGCAGCTTAATCCCCCAAAGCTCCTACAATGAGCAGTTCTTC.

In this sample, this clonotype turned up a few times. This chain links TRBV7-2 with TRBJ2-7; possible D gene TRBD2, 5 bases. V lost 0 bases to trimming and J lost 7 bases, with 16 bases between them. This CDR3 spans 15 amino acids. The germline V gene encodes CDR1 SGHTA and CDR2 FQGNSA. The CDR3, as DNA: TGTGCCAGCAGCTTAGCGCTTGAGCCCCGGAGGGAGCAGTACTTC. Translating gives CASSLALEPRREQYF.

The V and J genes are TRBV29-1 and TRBJ1-1; D is ambiguous. Per germline, CDR1 SQVTM and CDR2 ANQGSEA. The CDR3 has 10 amino acids. V lost 4 bases and J 7 bases, leaving 7 bases between the germline ends. This CDR3 is CSVADIEAFF. For the CDR3, the DNA is TGCAGCGTTGCAGACATTGAAGCTTTCTTT. The variable domain in full, with the rest retrieved from reference TRBV29-1 and TRBJ1-1, is SAVISQKPSRDICQRGTSLTIQCQVDSQVTMMFWYRQQPGQSLTLIATANQGSEATYESGFVIDKFPISRPNLTFSTLTVSNMSPEDSSIYLCSVADIEAFFGQGTRLTVV.

The V and J genes are TRBV7-9 and TRBJ2-1; TRBD2 aligns across 12 bases. Germline CDR1 and CDR2: SEHNR and FQNEAQ (reference sequence). The length of the CDR3 is 16 residues. Losses at the gene ends were 4 bases for V and 5 bases for J; bases not matched to a gene: 6. CDR3 bases: TGTGCCAGCAGCTCGCCACTAGCGGGAGGAAACAATGAGCAGTTCTTC. Protein product: CASSSPLAGGNNEQFF.

The rearrangement joins TRBV6-6 to TRBJ2-1; the D gene is possibly TRBD2 (6 bases). The CDR3 extends over 14 amino acids. Trimming took off 2 bases at V and 8 bases at J, with 13 bases between the two ends. Germline V CDR1 and CDR2: MNHNY, SVGAGI (reference sequence). The CDR3 region has the DNA TGTGCCAGCAGTTACGGAGGGAGTGAGTATGAGCAGTTCTTC. Its protein product is CASSYGGSEYEQFF.

The chain uses TRBV30 and TRBJ2-1, with no clear D. The V gene lost 8 bases and the J gene lost 6 bases, with 14 bases spanning the gap. Germline-derived CDR1 and CDR2 are GTSNPN and SVGIG (reference sequence). The CDR3 has 12 residues. DNA of the CDR3: TGTGCCCAGGACGGCGGAACCAATGAGCAGTTCTTC. It encodes CAQDGGTNEQFF.

A few counts support this clonotype. The rearrangement joins TRBV20-1 to TRBJ1-2; 7 bases match TRBD1. The V and J ends lost 0 bases and 4 bases, in that order; junction bases with no gene match: 8. This CDR3 is built from 15 residues. Germline values: CDR1 DFQATT, CDR2 SNEGSKA (reference sequence). Here the CDR3 reads CSARDNVRDSYGYTF. In DNA, the CDR3 is TGCAGTGCTAGAGATAATGTCCGGGACAGCTATGGCTACACCTTC.

This clonotype showed up just a few times. This chain joins TRBV2 and TRBJ2-1; D not certain. The CDR3 has 14 residues. The V and J ends lost 4 bases and 3 bases respectively, with 10 bases between them. The germline V gene has CDR1 SNHLY and CDR2 FYNNEI. CDR3 sequence (DNA): TGTGCCAGCAGTGGGGGTGTGGACTACAATGAGCAGTTCTTC. Translation: CASSGGVDYNEQFF.

The J gene is TRBJ2-1, the V gene TRBV11-3; 8 bases are a match to TRBD2. The CDR3 has 15 amino acids. Germline V gene lookup returns CDR1 SGHNT and CDR2 YENEEA. J lost 8 bases, V lost 1 base, and 7 bases had no gene match. The chain's CDR3 is CASSLGSGNFYEQFF. The CDR3 DNA sequence: TGTGCCAGCAGCTTAGGTAGCGGGAACTTTTATGAGCAGTTCTTC.

The chain recombines TRBV4-1 with TRBJ1-1; D not certain. The CDR3 runs 17 residues. The V end lost 4 bases, the J end lost 0 bases, and 18 bases lay between the germline ends. The germline V gene encodes CDR1 MGHRA and CDR2 YSYEKL. CDR3 region: CASSPRATATMNTEAFF. The CDR3 bases are TGCGCCAGCAGCCCAAGGGCCACAGCCACTATGAACACTGAAGCTTTCTTT.

V usage is TRBV4-1 and J usage is TRBJ1-4; 12 bases are a match to TRBD1. Germline loops: CDR1 MGHRA, CDR2 YSYEKL. This CDR3 comprises 17 residues. V dropped 4 bases and J dropped 8; count of bases not matched to a gene: 11. CDR3 DNA sequence: TGCGCCAGCAGCCTGACAGGGACAGGGGGCTTGGGAGAAAAACTGTTTTTT. This sequence encodes CASSLTGTGGLGEKLFF.

The CDR3 sequence: CASSSSGASSYNEQFF. The CDR3 DNA reads as TGCGCCAGCAGCTCTAGCGGGGCCAGCTCCTACAATGAGCAGTTCTTC. This chain joins TRBV5-1 and TRBJ2-1; 9 bases are a match to TRBD2. V shed 3 bases and J 0 bases; nucleotides not matched to a gene: 4. The V gene's germline CDR1 is SGHRS and CDR2 YFSETQ. CDR3 size: 16 residues.

This rearrangement joins TRBV12-5 to TRBJ1-1; D may be TRBD1 (5 bases). CDR3 length: 13 residues. Trimming removed 7 bases at V and 2 bases at J, with 11 bases between. Looked up from germline, CDR1 is LGHNT and CDR2 is FRNRAP. CDR3 residues: CASAERGNTEAFF. The CDR3 DNA reads TGTGCTAGTGCCGAAAGGGGTAACACTGAAGCTTTCTTT.